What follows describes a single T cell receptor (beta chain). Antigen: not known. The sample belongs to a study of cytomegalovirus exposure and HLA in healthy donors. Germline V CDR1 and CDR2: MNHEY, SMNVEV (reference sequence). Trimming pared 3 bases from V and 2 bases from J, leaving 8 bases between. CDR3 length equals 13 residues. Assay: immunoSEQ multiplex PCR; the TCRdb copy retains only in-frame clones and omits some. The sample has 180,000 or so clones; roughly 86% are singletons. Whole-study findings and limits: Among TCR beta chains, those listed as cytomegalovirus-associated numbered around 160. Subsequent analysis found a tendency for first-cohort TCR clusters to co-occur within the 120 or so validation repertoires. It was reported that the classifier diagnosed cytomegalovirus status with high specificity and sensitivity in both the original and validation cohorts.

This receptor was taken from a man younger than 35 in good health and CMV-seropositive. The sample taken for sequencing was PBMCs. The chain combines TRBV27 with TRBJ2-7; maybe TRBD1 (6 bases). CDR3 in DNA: TGTGCCAGCAGTTTGGACAGAACCTACGAGCAGTACTTC. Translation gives CASSLDRTYEQYF.